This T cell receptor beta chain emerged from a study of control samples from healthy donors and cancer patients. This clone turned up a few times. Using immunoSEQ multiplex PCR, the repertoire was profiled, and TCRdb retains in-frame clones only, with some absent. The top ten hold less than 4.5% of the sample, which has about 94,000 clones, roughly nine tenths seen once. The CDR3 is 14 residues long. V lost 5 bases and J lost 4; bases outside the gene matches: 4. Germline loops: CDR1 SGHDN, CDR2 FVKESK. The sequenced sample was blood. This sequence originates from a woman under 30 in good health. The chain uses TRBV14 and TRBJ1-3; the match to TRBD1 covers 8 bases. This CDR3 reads CASSRTGYGNTIYF. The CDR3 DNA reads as TGTGCCAGCAGCAGGACAGGGTACGGAAACACCATATATTTT.